This T cell receptor beta chain was retrieved from a study of blood T cell repertoires in COVID-19. For the study at large: PBMCs, B-cell-depleted T cells, or T cells provided the cDNA or gDNA that made up the material.

Germline assignment: CDR1 MGHRA and CDR2 YSYEKL. Trimming removed 1 base from V and 2 bases from J, with 9 bases in between. CDR3 length: 15 residues. As processed by the authors: Cell counts per sample came from amplifying reference gene primers. TCRdb keeps only in-frame clones here, not all; method: immunoSEQ multiplex PCR. V and J calls and clone size come straight from that table; D and trimming were deduced from the DNA. Among about 70,000 clones listed, approximately 86% were seen once. Sequenced: peripheral blood. The rearrangement uses TRBV4-1 and TRBJ2-1; maybe TRBD1 (5 bases). This TCR came from an older woman with acute or convalescent COVID-19. The CDR3 DNA reads TGCGCCAGCAGCCAAGCAGGGTTTGCCTACAATGAGCAGTTCTTC. Translating gives CASSQAGFAYNEQFF.